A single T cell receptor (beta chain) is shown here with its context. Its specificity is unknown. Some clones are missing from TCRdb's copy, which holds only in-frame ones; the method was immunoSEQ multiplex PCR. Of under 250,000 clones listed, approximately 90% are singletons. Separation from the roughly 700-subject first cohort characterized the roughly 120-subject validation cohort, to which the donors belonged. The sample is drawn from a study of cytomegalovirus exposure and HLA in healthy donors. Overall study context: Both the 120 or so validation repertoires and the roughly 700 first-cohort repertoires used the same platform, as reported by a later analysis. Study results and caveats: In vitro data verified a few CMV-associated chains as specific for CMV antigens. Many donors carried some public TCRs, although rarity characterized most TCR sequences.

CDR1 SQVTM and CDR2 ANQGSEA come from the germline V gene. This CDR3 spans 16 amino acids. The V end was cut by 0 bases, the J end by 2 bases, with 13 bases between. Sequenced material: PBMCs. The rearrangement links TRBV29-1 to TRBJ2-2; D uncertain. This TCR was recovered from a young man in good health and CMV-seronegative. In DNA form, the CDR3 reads TGCAGCGTTGAAGACGATATAGCCGCCAACACCGGGGAGCTGTTTTTT. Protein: CSVEDDIAANTGELFF.